The source of this T cell receptor (beta chain) is a study of neoadjuvant nivolumab and ipilimumab in lung cancer. Across the whole study: The combination arm added day-1 ipilimumab 1 mg/kg to nivolumab 3 mg/kg on days 1, 15, 29.

Overall study results and limits: A small number of samples were TCR sequenced. Only a single major-pathologic-response sample was available for clonality analysis. Pretherapy blood TCR richness correlated positively with resected tumor richness.

With respect to this clone: Its antigen is not identified.

Data came from immunoSEQ multiplex PCR; TCRdb stores just in-frame clones and leaves some out. The data hold 39,000 or so clones, with 89% observed a single time. The junction had 6 bases not matched to a gene; V was cut back by 3 bases and J by 5 bases. This CDR3 has 14 amino acids. Germline CDR1 and CDR2: MNHNS and SASEGT. The receptor's source is an adult with non-small cell lung cancer. The sequenced sample was peripheral blood, obtained before neoadjuvant nivolumab, alone or with ipilimumab. V gene TRBV6-1 combines with J gene TRBJ2-7, with 8 bases aligning to TRBD1. CDR3 loop: CASSEMTGANEQYF. In DNA, the CDR3 is TGTGCCAGCAGTGAGATGACAGGGGCCAACGAGCAGTACTTC.